One TCR beta chain is described in this entry. This entry belongs to a study of blood T cell repertoires in COVID-19. Clones were read by immunoSEQ multiplex PCR, and TCRdb kept only the in-frame ones, dropping some. The sample consists of 250,000 to 350,000 clones, 70% to 90% of them appearing once. V dropped 8 bases and J dropped 4; count of bases not matched to a gene: 4. The CDR3 sequence is 11 residues long. The germline V gene encodes CDR1 DFQATT and CDR2 SNEGSKA (reference sequence). This sequence originates from a young man who had recovered from COVID-19. The J gene is TRBJ1-2, the V gene TRBV20-1, with 7 bases fitting TRBD1. Sequenced sample: peripheral blood. Written as DNA, the CDR3 is TGCAGTTCCACAGGGGCCTATGGCTACACCTTC. As protein: CSSTGAYGYTF.